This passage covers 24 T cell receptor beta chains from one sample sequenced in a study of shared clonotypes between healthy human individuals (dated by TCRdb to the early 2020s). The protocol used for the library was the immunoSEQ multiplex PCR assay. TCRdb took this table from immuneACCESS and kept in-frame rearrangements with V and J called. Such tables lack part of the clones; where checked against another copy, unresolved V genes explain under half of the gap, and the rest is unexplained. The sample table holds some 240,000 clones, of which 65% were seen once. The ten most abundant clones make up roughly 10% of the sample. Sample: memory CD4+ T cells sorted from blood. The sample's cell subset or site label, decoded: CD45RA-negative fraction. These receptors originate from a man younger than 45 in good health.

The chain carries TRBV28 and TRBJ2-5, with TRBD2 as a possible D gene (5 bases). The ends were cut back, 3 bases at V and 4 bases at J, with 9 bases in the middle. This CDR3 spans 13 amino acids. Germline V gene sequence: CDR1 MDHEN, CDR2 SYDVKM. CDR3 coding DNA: TGTGCCAGCAGTTTTTCGGGAAGAGAGACCCAGTACTTC. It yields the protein CASSFSGRETQYF.

Here the CDR3 DNA reads TGCGCCAGCACCGGGGGGCCGCGGCAGGGCGCCCACGAGCAGTACTTC. Translated, it gives CASTGGPRQGAHEQYF. The chain combines TRBV5-1 with TRBJ2-7, with TRBD2 as a possible D gene (7 bases). This CDR3 comprises 16 residues. The germline V and J ends were trimmed by 6 bases and 5 bases, with 24 bases remaining between them. Germline V gene lookup returns CDR1 SGHRS and CDR2 YFSETQ.

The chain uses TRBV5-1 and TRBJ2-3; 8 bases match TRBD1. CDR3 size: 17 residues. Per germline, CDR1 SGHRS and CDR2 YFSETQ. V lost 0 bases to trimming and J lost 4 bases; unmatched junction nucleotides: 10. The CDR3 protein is CASSLERGRGRADTQYF. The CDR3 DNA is TGCGCCAGCAGCTTGGAGAGGGGCAGGGGGCGGGCAGATACGCAGTATTTT. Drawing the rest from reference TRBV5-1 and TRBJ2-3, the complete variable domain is KAGVTQTPRYLIKTRGQQVTLSCSPISGHRSVSWYQQTPGQGLQFLFEYFSETQRNKGNFPGRFSGRQFSNSRSEMNVSTLELGDSALYLCASSLERGRGRADTQYFGPGTRLTVL.

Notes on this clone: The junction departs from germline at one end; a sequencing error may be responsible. The CDR3 sequence: CASSPRTTPRVEQYF. DNA for the CDR3: TGTGCCAGCTCCCCACGGACGACTCCTCGAGTCGAGCAGTACTTC. The chain employs TRBV18 and TRBJ2-7, with D uncertain. The CDR3 extends over 15 amino acids. The V gene's germline CDR1 is KGHSH and CDR2 LQKENI.

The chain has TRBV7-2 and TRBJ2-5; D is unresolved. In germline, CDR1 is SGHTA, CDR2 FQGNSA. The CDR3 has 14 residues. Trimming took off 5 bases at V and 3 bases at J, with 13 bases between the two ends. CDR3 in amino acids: CASSPRVSKETQYF. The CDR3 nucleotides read TGTGCCAGCAGCCCCCGGGTCTCCAAAGAGACCCAGTACTTC. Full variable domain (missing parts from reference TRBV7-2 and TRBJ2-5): GAGVSQSPSNKVTEKGKDVELRCDPISGHTALYWYRQSLGQGLEFLIYFQGNSAPDKSGLPSDRFSAERTGGSVSTLTIQRTQQEDSAVYLCASSPRVSKETQYFGPGTRLLVL.

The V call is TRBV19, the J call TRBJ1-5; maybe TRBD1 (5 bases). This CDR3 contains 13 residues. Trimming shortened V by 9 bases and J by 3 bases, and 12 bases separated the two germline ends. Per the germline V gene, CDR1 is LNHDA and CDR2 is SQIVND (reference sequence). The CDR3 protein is CASADSHNQPQHF. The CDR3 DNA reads TGTGCCAGCGCCGACAGCCACAATCAGCCCCAGCATTTT.

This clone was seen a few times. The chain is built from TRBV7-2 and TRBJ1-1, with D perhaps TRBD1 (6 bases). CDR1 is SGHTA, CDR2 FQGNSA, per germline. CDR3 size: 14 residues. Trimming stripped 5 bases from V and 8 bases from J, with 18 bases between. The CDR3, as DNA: TGTGCCAGCAGCCACCTAGTGGGGGCCAGGGAAGCTTTCTTT. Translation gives CASSHLVGAREAFF. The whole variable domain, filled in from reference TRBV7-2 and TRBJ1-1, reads GAGVSQSPSNKVTEKGKDVELRCDPISGHTALYWYRQSLGQGLEFLIYFQGNSAPDKSGLPSDRFSAERTGGSVSTLTIQRTQQEDSAVYLCASSHLVGAREAFFGQGTRLTVV.

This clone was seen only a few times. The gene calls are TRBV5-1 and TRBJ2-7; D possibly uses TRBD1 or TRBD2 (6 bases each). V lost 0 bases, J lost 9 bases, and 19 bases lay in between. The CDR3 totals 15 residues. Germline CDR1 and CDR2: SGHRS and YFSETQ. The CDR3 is CASSLVSGAGDAQYF. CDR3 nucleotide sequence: TGCGCCAGCAGCTTGGTTTCGGGGGCGGGTGACGCGCAGTACTTC.

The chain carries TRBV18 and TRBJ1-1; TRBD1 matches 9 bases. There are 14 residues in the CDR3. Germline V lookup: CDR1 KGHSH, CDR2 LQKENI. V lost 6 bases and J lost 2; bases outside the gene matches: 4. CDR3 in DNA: TGTGCCAGCTCGCGGGACAGGGCCAACACTGAAGCTTTCTTT. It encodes CASSRDRANTEAFF.

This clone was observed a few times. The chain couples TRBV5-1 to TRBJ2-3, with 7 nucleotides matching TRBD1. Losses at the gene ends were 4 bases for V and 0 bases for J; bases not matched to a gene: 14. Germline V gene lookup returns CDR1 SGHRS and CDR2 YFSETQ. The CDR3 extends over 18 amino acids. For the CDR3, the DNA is TGCGCCAGCAGCGCCCTCGCCCCGGGACAGACTAGCACAGATACGCAGTATTTT. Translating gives CASSALAPGQTSTDTQYF.

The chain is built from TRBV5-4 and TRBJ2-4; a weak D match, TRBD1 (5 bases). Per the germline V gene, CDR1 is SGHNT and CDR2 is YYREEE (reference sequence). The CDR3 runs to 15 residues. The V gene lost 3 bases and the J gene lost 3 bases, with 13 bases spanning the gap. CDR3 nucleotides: TGTGCCAGCAGCTCTCCAGGGTCTGTCAAAAACATTCAGTACTTC. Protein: CASSSPGSVKNIQYF.

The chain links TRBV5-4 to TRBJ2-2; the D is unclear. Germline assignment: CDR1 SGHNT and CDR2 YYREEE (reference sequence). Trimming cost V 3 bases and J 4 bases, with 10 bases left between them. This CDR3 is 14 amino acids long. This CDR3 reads CASSSRVFTGELFF. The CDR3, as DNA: TGTGCCAGCAGCTCCCGGGTTTTCACCGGGGAGCTGTTTTTT.

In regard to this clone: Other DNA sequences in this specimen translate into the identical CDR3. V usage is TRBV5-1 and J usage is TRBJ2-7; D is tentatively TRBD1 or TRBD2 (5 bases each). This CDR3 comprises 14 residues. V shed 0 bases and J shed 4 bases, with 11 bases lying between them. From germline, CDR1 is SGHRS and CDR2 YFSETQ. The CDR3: CASSLGTGGYEQYF. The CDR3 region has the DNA TGCGCCAGCAGCTTGGGAACAGGAGGATACGAGCAGTACTTC.

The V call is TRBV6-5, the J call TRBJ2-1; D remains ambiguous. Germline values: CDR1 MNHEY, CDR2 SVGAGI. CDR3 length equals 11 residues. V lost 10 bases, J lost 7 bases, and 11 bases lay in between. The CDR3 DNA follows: TGTGCCACCCGACTCATGAATGAGCAGTTCTTC. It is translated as CATRLMNEQFF.

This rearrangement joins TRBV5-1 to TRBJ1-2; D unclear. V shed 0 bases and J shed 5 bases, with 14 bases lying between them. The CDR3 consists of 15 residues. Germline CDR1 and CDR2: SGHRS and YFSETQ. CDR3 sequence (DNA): TGCGCCAGCAGCTTGGCGGCTCGCTTCCTTTATGGCTACACCTTC. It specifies CASSLAARFLYGYTF.

The CDR3: CASSPGRGQETQYF. As DNA, the CDR3 is TGTGCCAGCAGCCCAGGACGGGGGCAAGAGACCCAGTACTTC. The chain recombines TRBV11-2 with TRBJ2-5, with D maybe TRBD2 (6 bases). The V gene lost 5 bases and the J gene lost 2 bases, with 12 bases spanning the gap. This CDR3 spans 14 amino acids. CDR1 is SGHAT, CDR2 FQNNGV, per germline.

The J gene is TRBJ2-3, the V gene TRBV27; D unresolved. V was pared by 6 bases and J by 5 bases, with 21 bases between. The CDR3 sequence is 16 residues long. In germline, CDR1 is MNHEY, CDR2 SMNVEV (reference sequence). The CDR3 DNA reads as TGTGCCAGCAGCCCCAAATCCAGGACCCCACTAGATACGCAGTATTTT. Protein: CASSPKSRTPLDTQYF.

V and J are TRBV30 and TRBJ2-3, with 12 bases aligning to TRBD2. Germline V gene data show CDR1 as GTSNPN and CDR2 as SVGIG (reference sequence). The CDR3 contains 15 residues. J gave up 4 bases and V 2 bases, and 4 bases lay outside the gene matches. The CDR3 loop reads CAWSRLAGASDTQYF. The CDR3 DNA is TGTGCCTGGAGTCGACTAGCGGGAGCATCAGATACGCAGTATTTT.

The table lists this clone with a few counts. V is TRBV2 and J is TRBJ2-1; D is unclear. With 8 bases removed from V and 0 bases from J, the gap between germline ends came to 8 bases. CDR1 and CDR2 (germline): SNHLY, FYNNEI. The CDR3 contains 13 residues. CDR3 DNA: TGTGCCAGCGCCCCTAGCTCCTACAATGAGCAGTTCTTC. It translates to CASAPSSYNEQFF.

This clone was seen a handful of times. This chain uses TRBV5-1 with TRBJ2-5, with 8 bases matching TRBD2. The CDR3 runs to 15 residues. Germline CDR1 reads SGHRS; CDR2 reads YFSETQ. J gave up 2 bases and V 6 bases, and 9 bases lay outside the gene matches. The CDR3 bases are TGCGCCAGCAACAAAACCCCGGGGGGGCAAGAGACCCAGTACTTC. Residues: CASNKTPGGQETQYF.

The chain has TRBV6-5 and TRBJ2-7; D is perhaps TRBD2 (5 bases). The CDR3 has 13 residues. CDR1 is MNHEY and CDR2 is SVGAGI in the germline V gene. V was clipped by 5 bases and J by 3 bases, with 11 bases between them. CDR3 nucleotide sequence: TGTGCCAGCAGTCCTCCGGGGATCTACGAGCAGTACTTC. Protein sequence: CASSPPGIYEQYF.

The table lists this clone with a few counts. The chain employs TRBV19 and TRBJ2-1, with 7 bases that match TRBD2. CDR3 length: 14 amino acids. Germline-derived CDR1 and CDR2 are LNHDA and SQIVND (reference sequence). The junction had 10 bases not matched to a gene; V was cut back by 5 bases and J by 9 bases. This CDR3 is CASSSWGGSSEQFF. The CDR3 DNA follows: TGTGCCAGTAGTTCATGGGGCGGGAGTAGTGAGCAGTTCTTC.

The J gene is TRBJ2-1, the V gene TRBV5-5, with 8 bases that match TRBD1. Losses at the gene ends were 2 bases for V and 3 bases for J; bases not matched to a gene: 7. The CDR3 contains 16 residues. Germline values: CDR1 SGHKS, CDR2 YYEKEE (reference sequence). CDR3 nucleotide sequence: TGTGCCAGCAGCTTTTCAGGGGGCGCACACTACAATGAGCAGTTCTTC. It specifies CASSFSGGAHYNEQFF. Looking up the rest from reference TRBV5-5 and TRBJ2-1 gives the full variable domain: DAGVTQSPTHLIKTRGQQVTLRCSPISGHKSVSWYQQVLGQGPQFIFQYYEKEERGRGNFPDRFSARQFPNYSSELNVNALLLGDSALYLCASSFSGGAHYNEQFFGPGTRLTVL.

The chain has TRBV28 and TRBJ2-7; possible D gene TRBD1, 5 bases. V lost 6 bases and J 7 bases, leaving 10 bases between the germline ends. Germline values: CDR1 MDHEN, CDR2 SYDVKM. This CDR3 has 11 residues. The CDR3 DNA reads TGTGCCAGCAGCCGAAGGACAGAGCAGTACTTC. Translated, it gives CASSRRTEQYF.